The 5 T cell receptor beta chains reported below all come from one sample, sequenced in a study of T cells in Graves' hyperthyroidism and ophthalmopathy. The investigators amplified TCR beta CDR3 regions from RNA transcripts. First-round RT-PCR targeting the TCR CDR3 was performed with the HTBI primer set. TCRdb re-called the multiplex PCR reads through MiXCR, storing one row per CDR3 protein. The repertoire has roughly 350,000 distinct CDR3 sequences, roughly 15% of them found once; the top ten carry about 37%. The sample taken for sequencing was blood. The origin of the receptors is a woman aged 40 to 50 with Graves' ophthalmopathy.

This clonotype was counted ten times or more. The chain joins TRBV20-1 to TRBJ1-1, with a tentative D call TRBD1 (5 bases). Trimming pared 0 bases from V and 4 bases from J, leaving 12 bases between. The CDR3 totals 14 residues. Germline V CDR1 and CDR2: DFQATT, SNEGSKA (reference sequence). CDR3 in DNA: TGCAGTGCTAGAGATGCTTTGGGGGGCACTGAAGCTTTCTTT. Protein sequence: CSARDALGGTEAFF.

This clonotype was observed a few times. The V gene is TRBV7-9, the J gene TRBJ1-2; D possibly corresponds to TRBD1 (6 bases). Germline CDR1 SEHNR, CDR2 FQNEAQ (reference sequence). Trimming took 8 bases from V and 4 from J, leaving 17 bases between them. This CDR3 is 14 amino acids long. CDR3 region: CASAAEGGTYGYTF. The CDR3 nucleotides read TGTGCCAGCGCAGCAGAAGGGGGTACCTATGGCTACACCTTC. The entire variable domain, with the rest obtained from reference TRBV7-9 and TRBJ1-2, is as follows: DTGVSQNPRHKITKRGQNVTFRCDPISEHNRLYWYRQTLGQGPEFLTYFQNEAQLEKSRLLSDRFSAERPKGSFSTLEIQRTEQGDSAMYLCASAAEGGTYGYTFGSGTRLTVV.

This clonotype was seen ten or more times. V gene TRBV6-5 combines with J gene TRBJ2-1; D may be TRBD1 or TRBD2 (6 bases each). The CDR3 spans 14 residues. V lost 2 bases, J lost 8 bases, and 13 bases lay in between. CDR1 and CDR2 from the germline V gene are MNHEY and SVGAGI. The chain's CDR3 is CASSYGGRNDEQFF. Here the CDR3 DNA reads TGTGCCAGCAGTTACGGGGGGCGAAACGATGAGCAGTTCTTC.

The CDR3 DNA reads TGTGCCAGCAGCCACGAGGGGGGCTACACCTTC. This sequence encodes CASSHEGGYTF. V gene TRBV3-1 combines with J gene TRBJ1-2, with D possibly being TRBD1 (5 bases). The CDR3 is 11 amino acids. Per germline, CDR1 LGHDT and CDR2 YNNKEL (reference sequence). V was cut by 3 bases and J by 8 bases, with 7 bases left in between.

This clonotype was detected only a few times. The CDR3 coding sequence is TGCAGCGTTGTTCAGGGGGTCCAGTTCTTC. As protein: CSVVQGVQFF. The genes are TRBV29-1 and TRBJ2-1, with 7 bases that match TRBD1. CDR3 length: 10 residues. V lost 4 bases, J lost 13 bases, and 4 bases stayed unmatched. The V gene's germline CDR1 is SQVTM and CDR2 ANQGSEA.